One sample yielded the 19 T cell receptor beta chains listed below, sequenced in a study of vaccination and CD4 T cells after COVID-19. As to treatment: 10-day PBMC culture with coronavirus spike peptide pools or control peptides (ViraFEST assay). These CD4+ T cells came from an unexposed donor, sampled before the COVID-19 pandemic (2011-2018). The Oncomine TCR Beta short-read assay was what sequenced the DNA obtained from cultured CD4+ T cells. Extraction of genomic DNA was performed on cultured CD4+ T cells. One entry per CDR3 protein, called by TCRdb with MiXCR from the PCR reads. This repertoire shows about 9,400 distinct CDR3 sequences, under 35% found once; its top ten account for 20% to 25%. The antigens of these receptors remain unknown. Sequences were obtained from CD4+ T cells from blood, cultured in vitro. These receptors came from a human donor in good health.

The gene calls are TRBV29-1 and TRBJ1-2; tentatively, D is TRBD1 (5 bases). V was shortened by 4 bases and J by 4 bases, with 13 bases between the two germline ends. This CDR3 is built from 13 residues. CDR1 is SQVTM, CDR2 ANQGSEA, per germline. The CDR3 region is CSVGGAGVYGYTF. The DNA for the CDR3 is TGCAGCGTTGGAGGGGCGGGAGTCTATGGCTACACCTTC.

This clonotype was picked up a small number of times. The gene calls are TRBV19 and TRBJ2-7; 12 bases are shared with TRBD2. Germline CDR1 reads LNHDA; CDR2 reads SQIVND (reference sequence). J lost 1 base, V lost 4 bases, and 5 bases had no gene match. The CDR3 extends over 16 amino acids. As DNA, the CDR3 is TGTGCCAGTAGTACTTCCGGGACTAGCGGGTCCTACGAGCAGTACTTC. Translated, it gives CASSTSGTSGSYEQYF.

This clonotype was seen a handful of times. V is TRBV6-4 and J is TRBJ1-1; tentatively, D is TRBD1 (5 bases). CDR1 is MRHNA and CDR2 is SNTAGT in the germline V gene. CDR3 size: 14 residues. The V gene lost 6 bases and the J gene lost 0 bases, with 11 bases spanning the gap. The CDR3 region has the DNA TGTGCCAGCAGGGCGGAGGGGATGAACACTGAAGCTTTCTTT. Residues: CASRAEGMNTEAFF.

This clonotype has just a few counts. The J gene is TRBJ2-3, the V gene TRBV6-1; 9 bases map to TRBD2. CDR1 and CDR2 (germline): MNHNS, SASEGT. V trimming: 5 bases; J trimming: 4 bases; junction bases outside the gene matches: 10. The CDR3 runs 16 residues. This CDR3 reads CASSRGRLAGSDTQYF. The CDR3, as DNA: TGTGCCAGCAGTAGGGGTCGTCTAGCGGGATCAGATACGCAGTATTTT.

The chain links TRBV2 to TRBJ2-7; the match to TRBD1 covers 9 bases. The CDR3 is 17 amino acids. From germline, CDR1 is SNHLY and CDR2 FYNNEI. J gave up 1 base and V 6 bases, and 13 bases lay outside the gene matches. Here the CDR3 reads CASSVPGFGQGSYEQYF. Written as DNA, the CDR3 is TGTGCCAGCAGCGTACCGGGCTTCGGACAGGGGTCCTACGAGCAGTACTTC.

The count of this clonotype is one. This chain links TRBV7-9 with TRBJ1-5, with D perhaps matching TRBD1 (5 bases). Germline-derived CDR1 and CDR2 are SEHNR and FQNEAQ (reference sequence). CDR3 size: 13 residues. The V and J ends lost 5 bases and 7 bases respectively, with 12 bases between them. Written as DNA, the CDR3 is TGTGCCAGCAGCCCGGACGGACAACAGCCCCAGCATTTT. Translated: CASSPDGQQPQHF.

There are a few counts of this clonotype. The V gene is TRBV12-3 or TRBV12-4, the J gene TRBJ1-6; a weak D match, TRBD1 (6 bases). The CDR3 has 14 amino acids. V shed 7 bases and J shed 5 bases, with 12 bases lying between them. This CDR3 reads CASNTQGDNSPLHF. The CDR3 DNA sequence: TGTGCCAGCAACACACAGGGAGATAATTCACCCCTCCACTTT.

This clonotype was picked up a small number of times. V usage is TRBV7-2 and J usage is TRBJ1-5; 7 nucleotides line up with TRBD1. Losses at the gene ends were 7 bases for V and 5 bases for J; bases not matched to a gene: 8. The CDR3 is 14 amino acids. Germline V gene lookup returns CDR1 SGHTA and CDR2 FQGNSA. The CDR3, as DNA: TGTGCCAGCACCTCCGGAACAGGGGATCAGCCCCAGCATTTT. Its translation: CASTSGTGDQPQHF. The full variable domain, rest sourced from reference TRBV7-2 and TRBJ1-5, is GAGVSQSPSNKVTEKGKDVELRCDPISGHTALYWYRQSLGQGLEFLIYFQGNSAPDKSGLPSDRFSAERTGGSVSTLTIQRTQQEDSAVYLCASTSGTGDQPQHFGDGTRLSIL.

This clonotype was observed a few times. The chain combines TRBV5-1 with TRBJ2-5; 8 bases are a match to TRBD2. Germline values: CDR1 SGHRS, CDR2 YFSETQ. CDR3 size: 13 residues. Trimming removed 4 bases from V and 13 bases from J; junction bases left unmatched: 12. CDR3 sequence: CASSLPTSGHPYF. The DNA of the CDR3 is TGCGCCAGCAGCCTGCCCACTAGCGGCCACCCGTACTTC.

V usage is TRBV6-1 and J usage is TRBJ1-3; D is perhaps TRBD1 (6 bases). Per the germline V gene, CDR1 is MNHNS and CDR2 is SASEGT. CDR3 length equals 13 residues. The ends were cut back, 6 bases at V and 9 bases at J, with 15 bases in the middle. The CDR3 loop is CASRGQPEATIYF. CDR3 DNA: TGTGCCAGCAGAGGACAGCCTGAGGCCACCATATATTTT.

The CDR3 loop reads CASSLDLAGGSNQPQHF. The DNA for the CDR3 is TGTGCCAGCAGCTTAGACCTCGCGGGGGGAAGCAATCAGCCCCAGCATTTT. The J gene is TRBJ1-5, the V gene TRBV11-2, with D perhaps TRBD1 (5 bases). Trimming took off 0 bases at V and 1 base at J, with 13 bases between the two ends. This CDR3 region has 17 residues. CDR1 is SGHAT and CDR2 is FQNNGV in the germline V gene.

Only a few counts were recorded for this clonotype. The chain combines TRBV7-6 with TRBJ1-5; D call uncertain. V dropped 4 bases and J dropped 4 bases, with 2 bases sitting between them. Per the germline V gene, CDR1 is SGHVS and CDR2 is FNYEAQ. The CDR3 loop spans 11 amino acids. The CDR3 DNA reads TGTGCCAGCAGCTCTAATCAGCCCCAGCATTTT. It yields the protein CASSSNQPQHF.

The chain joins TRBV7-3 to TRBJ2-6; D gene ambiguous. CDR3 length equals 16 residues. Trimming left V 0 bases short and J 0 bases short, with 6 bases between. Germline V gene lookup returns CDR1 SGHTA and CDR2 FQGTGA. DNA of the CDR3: TGTGCCAGCAGCTTAACTAGGGACTCTGGGGCCAACGTCCTGACTTTC. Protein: CASSLTRDSGANVLTF.

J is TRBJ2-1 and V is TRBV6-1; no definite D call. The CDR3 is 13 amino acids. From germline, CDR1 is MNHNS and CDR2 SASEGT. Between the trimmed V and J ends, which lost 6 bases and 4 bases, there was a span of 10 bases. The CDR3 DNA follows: TGTGCCAGCAGCAAGATTGAGTACAATGAGCAGTTCTTC. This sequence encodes CASSKIEYNEQFF.

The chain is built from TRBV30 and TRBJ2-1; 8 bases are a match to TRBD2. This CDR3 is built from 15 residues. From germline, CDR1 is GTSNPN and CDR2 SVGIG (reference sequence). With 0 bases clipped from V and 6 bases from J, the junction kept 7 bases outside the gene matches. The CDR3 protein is CAWSVGSGIRNEQFF. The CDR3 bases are TGTGCCTGGAGTGTGGGTAGCGGGATTCGCAATGAGCAGTTCTTC.

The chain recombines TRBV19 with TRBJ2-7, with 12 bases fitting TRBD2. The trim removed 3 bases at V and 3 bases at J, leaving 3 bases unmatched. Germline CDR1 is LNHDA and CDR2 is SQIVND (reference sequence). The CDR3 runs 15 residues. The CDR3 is CASSMTSGGNYEQYF. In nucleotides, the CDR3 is TGTGCCAGTAGTATGACTAGCGGGGGTAACTACGAGCAGTACTTC.

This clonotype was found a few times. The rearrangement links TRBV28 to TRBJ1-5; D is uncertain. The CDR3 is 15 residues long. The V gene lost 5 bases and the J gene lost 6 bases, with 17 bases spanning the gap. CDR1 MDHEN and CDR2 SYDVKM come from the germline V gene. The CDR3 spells CASSTRLGGGQPQHF. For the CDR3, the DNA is TGTGCCAGCAGTACGCGCCTCGGAGGAGGTCAGCCCCAGCATTTT.

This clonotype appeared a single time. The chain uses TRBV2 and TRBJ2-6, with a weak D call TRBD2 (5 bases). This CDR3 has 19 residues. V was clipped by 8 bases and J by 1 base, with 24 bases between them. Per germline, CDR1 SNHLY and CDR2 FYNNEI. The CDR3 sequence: CASSYRSGLNLSGANVLTF. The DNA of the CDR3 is TGTGCCAGCTCTTATAGGAGCGGACTCAACCTATCTGGGGCCAACGTCCTGACTTTC.

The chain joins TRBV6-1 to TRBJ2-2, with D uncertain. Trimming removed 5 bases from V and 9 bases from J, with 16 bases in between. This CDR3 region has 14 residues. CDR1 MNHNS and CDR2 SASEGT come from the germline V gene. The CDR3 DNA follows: TGTGCCAGCAGTCGGCGTTCGGACGTGAGGGAGCTGTTTTTT. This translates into CASSRRSDVRELFF.